This TCR beta chain appears in the sequencing data of a study of cytomegalovirus exposure and HLA in healthy donors. General study results and limits: Cytomegalovirus-associated status was assigned to some 160 TCR beta chains.

The donors were members of the validation cohort, which comprised about 120 subjects and was separate from the first cohort of more than 500 subjects. There are 14 residues in the CDR3. Germline V CDR1 and CDR2: SNHLY, FYNNEI. The V gene lost 5 bases and the J gene lost 2 bases, with 12 bases spanning the gap. On this clone: Its matching antigen is unknown.

Profiled with immunoSEQ multiplex PCR; TCRdb holds only in-frame clones, not every one. This sample has around 130,000 clones, with about 90% found just once. The chain employs TRBV2 and TRBJ2-5; TRBD1 might be the D (7 bases). The material sequenced was PBMCs. This TCR derives from a man in his thirties or forties in good health and CMV-seronegative. The CDR3 is CASSYPGGQETQYF. Written as DNA, the CDR3 is TGTGCCAGCAGTTATCCAGGGGGGCAAGAGACCCAGTACTTC.